The 27 T cell receptor beta chains below come from one sample, sequenced in a study of blood T cells in healthy people across ages. A second PCR of 7 to 11 cycles used a sample-barcoded 5' primer and a J-beta primer mix. TCRdb processed the 5' RACE reads anew with MiXCR; each CDR3 protein has one entry. Of hundreds of thousands of distinct CDR3 sequences listed, approximately 65% were seen once; the top ten hold roughly 25%. Sequenced input: blood. Source of these receptors: a man aged 30 to 45 in good health.

This clonotype appeared a few times. The chain links TRBV7-2 to TRBJ2-5, with TRBD2 matching 8 bases. Germline loops: CDR1 SGHTA, CDR2 FQGNSA. J was trimmed by 0 bases and V by 5 bases; bases with no gene match: 5. The CDR3 has 15 residues. The CDR3 reads CASSPVLADQETQYF. The CDR3 DNA reads TGTGCCAGCAGCCCCGTACTAGCGGACCAAGAGACCCAGTACTTC. Supplemented by reference TRBV7-2 and TRBJ2-5, the full variable domain reads GAGVSQSPSNKVTEKGKDVELRCDPISGHTALYWYRQSLGQGLEFLIYFQGNSAPDKSGLPSDRFSAERTGGSVSTLTIQRTQQEDSAVYLCASSPVLADQETQYFGPGTRLLVL.

The V call is TRBV7-2, the J call TRBJ2-5, with 7 bases lining up with TRBD1. This CDR3 region has 13 residues. V shed 10 bases and J 1 base; nucleotides not matched to a gene: 6. Germline V gene data show CDR1 as SGHTA and CDR2 as FQGNSA. As DNA, the CDR3 is TGTGCCACCGGGTGGGACAGCCAAGAGACCCAGTACTTC. This encodes CATGWDSQETQYF.

The chain uses TRBV6-2 or TRBV6-3 and TRBJ2-3; weak D call: TRBD1 (6 bases). Trimming cost V 0 bases and J 5 bases, with 18 bases left between them. The CDR3 contains 17 residues. Germline V gene data show CDR1 as MNHEY and CDR2 as SVGEGT. CDR3 sequence: CASSYSTRDGGGDTQYF. For the CDR3, the DNA is TGTGCCAGCAGTTACTCGACTCGGGATGGGGGCGGAGATACGCAGTATTTT.

This sequence joins TRBV11-1 and TRBJ1-2, with D unclear. V lost 2 bases and J lost 7, with 11 bases in between. CDR1 is SGHAT and CDR2 is FQDESV in the germline V gene (reference sequence). This CDR3 contains 13 residues. The CDR3: CASSLTEDGGYTF. CDR3 nucleotide sequence: TGTGCCAGCAGCTTAACGGAAGACGGTGGCTACACCTTC.

CDR3 DNA sequence: TGTGCCAGCAGCCCTCTAAGAGGGTTCGAGCAGTACTTC. It encodes CASSPLRGFEQYF. The chain recombines TRBV9 with TRBJ2-5, with D possibly being TRBD2 (5 bases). Matching the DNA end better, TRBJ2-7 makes the J call doubtful. Germline V gene sequence: CDR1 SGDLS, CDR2 YYNGEE. The CDR3 has 13 residues.

This clonotype turned up a few times. This chain joins TRBV6-5 and TRBJ2-1; 9 nucleotides agree with TRBD2. There are 18 residues in the CDR3. J gave up 7 bases and V 4 bases, and 17 bases lay outside the gene matches. CDR1 is MNHEY, CDR2 SVGAGI, per germline. The CDR3 region is CASSSWGELAGQGNEQFF. DNA of the CDR3: TGTGCCAGCAGTTCCTGGGGAGAACTAGCGGGTCAGGGGAATGAGCAGTTCTTC.

This chain links TRBV18 with TRBJ2-4; D might be TRBD1 (5 bases). CDR3 length: 14 amino acids. The germline V and J ends were trimmed by 4 bases and 3 bases, with 10 bases remaining between them. Germline CDR1 reads KGHSH; CDR2 reads LQKENI. CDR3 coding DNA: TGTGCCAGCTCACGCGAAAGGGGCAAAAACATTCAGTACTTC. Translating gives CASSRERGKNIQYF.

J is TRBJ1-5 and V is TRBV20-1; possible D gene TRBD1, 5 bases. This CDR3 is 15 amino acids long. V was shortened by 3 bases and J by 6 bases, with 18 bases between the two germline ends. Germline CDR1 DFQATT, CDR2 SNEGSKA (reference sequence). The CDR3 DNA reads as TGCAGTGCTAGGGACACCTCGGGCAGGGCTCAGCCCCAGCATTTT. Protein product: CSARDTSGRAQPQHF.

The gene calls are TRBV12-3 or TRBV12-4 and TRBJ2-1, with 8 bases that match TRBD2. The junction had 8 bases not matched to a gene; V was cut back by 9 bases and J by 7 bases. This CDR3 is 13 amino acids long. The CDR3 reads CASVWSGGNEQFF. The CDR3 region has the DNA TGTGCCAGTGTGTGGAGCGGGGGAAATGAGCAGTTCTTC.

The chain is built from TRBV20-1 and TRBJ2-3; D gene uncertain. Between the trimmed V and J ends, which lost 1 base and 2 bases, there was a span of 13 bases. CDR1 DFQATT and CDR2 SNEGSKA come from the germline V gene (reference sequence). This CDR3 comprises 15 residues. The DNA for the CDR3 is TGCAGTGCTAGAGGGTTTACGGGTAACACAGATACGCAGTATTTT. It encodes CSARGFTGNTDTQYF.

The chain employs TRBV6-2 or TRBV6-3 and TRBJ2-5, with 8 bases identical to TRBD1. Germline CDR1 reads MNHEY; CDR2 reads SVGEGT. This CDR3 spans 17 amino acids. With V trimmed by 2 bases and J by 2 bases, 10 bases remained unmatched. CDR3 DNA: TGTGCCAGCAGTTACCCGACAGGGGACAGGAGACAAGAGACCCAGTACTTC. Encoded protein: CASSYPTGDRRQETQYF.

This sequence joins TRBV10-3 and TRBJ2-4, with 14 nucleotides matching TRBD2. CDR3 length equals 15 residues. Germline CDR1 and CDR2: ENHRY and SYGVKD. V trimming: 7 bases; J trimming: 7 bases; junction bases outside the gene matches: 6. The CDR3: CAIMTSGGAQNIQYF. CDR3 nucleotide sequence: TGTGCCATCATGACTAGCGGGGGGGCCCAGAACATTCAGTACTTC.

The rearrangement uses TRBV20-1 and TRBJ2-7, with no clear D. This CDR3 comprises 11 residues. The V end lost 6 bases, the J end lost 5 bases, and 11 bases lay between the germline ends. From germline, CDR1 is DFQATT and CDR2 SNEGSKA (reference sequence). The CDR3 nucleotides are TGCAGTGCGAGGAGTGTCGACGAGCAGTACTTC. Protein sequence: CSARSVDEQYF.

The chain employs TRBV20-1 and TRBJ2-1, with a possible D match to TRBD2 (6 bases). Trimming took off 6 bases at V and 12 bases at J, with 21 bases between the two ends. CDR1 is DFQATT, CDR2 SNEGSKA, per germline (reference sequence). This CDR3 spans 13 amino acids. The DNA of the CDR3 is TGCAGTGCCTCCTCGGGCGAGCGGGCGGCGCAGTTCTTC. It codes for CSASSGERAAQFF.

This chain joins TRBV7-2 and TRBJ2-5; 12 nucleotides agree with TRBD2. This CDR3 comprises 14 residues. Germline V gene lookup returns CDR1 SGHTA and CDR2 FQGNSA. The V and J ends lost 5 bases and 8 bases, in that order; junction bases with no gene match: 6. As DNA, the CDR3 is TGTGCCAGCAGCCGGACTAGCGGGGTGGATACCCAGTACTTC. Encoded protein: CASSRTSGVDTQYF.

The gene calls are TRBV24-1 and TRBJ2-5, with D perhaps matching TRBD2 (6 bases). The ends were cut back, 1 base at V and 3 bases at J, with 14 bases in the middle. The CDR3 has 16 amino acids. Per germline, CDR1 KGHDR and CDR2 SFDVKD. The CDR3 nucleotides are TGTGCCACCAGTGATTTCGCTGGGAGGAAAGAAGAGACCCAGTACTTC. Protein product: CATSDFAGRKEETQYF.

The chain recombines TRBV28 with TRBJ2-1; maybe TRBD1 (6 bases). The V gene's germline CDR1 is MDHEN and CDR2 SYDVKM. V gave up 6 bases and J gave up 7 bases, with 16 bases separating them. The CDR3 covers 14 residues. The chain's CDR3 is CASSPDRFGNEQFF. The CDR3 DNA follows: TGTGCCAGCAGCCCGGACAGATTCGGGAATGAGCAGTTCTTC.

The chain combines TRBV5-6 with TRBJ2-4; no definite D call. The CDR3 runs to 14 residues. Germline CDR1 SGHDT, CDR2 YYEEEE. Deletions cut 3 bases from V and 1 base from J, with 8 bases between. The CDR3 nucleotides read TGTGCCAGCAGCTCCAATAGGGCCAAAAACATTCAGTACTTC. This sequence encodes CASSSNRAKNIQYF. Combining the CDR3 with reference TRBV5-6 and TRBJ2-4 gives the whole variable domain DAGVTQSPTHLIKTRGQQVTLRCSPKSGHDTVSWYQQALGQGPQFIFQYYEEEERQRGNFPDRFSGHQFPNYSSELNVNALLLGDSALYLCASSSNRAKNIQYFGAGTRLSVL.

The J gene is TRBJ1-6, the V gene TRBV20-1, with TRBD1 identical over 8 bases. The CDR3 runs to 13 residues. With 1 base clipped from V and 9 bases from J, the junction kept 2 bases outside the gene matches. Germline V gene sequence: CDR1 DFQATT, CDR2 SNEGSKA (reference sequence). In nucleotides, the CDR3 is TGCAGTGCTAGAGGGACAGGGATTTCACCCCTCCACTTT. Protein product: CSARGTGISPLHF.

The table lists this clonotype with a few counts. V usage is TRBV12-3 or TRBV12-4 and J usage is TRBJ1-5; D is ambiguous. V was shortened by 3 bases and J by 6 bases, with 18 bases between the two germline ends. This CDR3 is built from 16 residues. The CDR3 spells CASSFESSVGSQPQHF. The CDR3 DNA reads as TGTGCCAGCAGTTTTGAGAGTTCGGTGGGGTCTCAGCCCCAGCATTTT.

The chain uses TRBV4-2 and TRBJ2-1, with D unresolved. The V gene's germline CDR1 is LGHNA and CDR2 YNFKEQ. V was pared by 0 bases and J by 8 bases, with 14 bases between. The CDR3 has 15 amino acids. The CDR3 protein is CASSQDGPVTHEQFF. CDR3 DNA: TGTGCCAGCAGCCAAGATGGGCCTGTTACCCATGAGCAGTTCTTC.

CDR3 DNA sequence: TGTGCCAGCAGTCCCTCTCGTCCAGCCAAAAACATTCAGTACTTC. As protein: CASSPSRPAKNIQYF. The gene calls are TRBV12-3 or TRBV12-4 and TRBJ2-4; D is ambiguous. The CDR3 runs to 15 residues. V dropped 5 bases and J dropped 0 bases, with 11 bases sitting between them.

This clonotype showed up just a few times. For the CDR3, the DNA is TGTGCCAGCAGTCCAATGGGGGCAGGGAAAGCAGATACGCAGTATTTT. Translating it yields CASSPMGAGKADTQYF. The chain joins TRBV28 to TRBJ2-3, with D possibly matching TRBD1 (6 bases). This CDR3 has 16 residues. V shed 5 bases and J shed 4 bases, with 19 bases lying between them. Germline CDR1 reads MDHEN; CDR2 reads SYDVKM. The entire variable domain, with the rest obtained from reference TRBV28 and TRBJ2-3, is as follows: DVKVTQSSRYLVKRTGEKVFLECVQDMDHENMFWYRQDPGLGLRLIYFSYDVKMKEKGDIPEGYSVSREKKERFSLILESASTNQTSMYLCASSPMGAGKADTQYFGPGTRLTVL.

The chain links TRBV29-1 to TRBJ2-1; D is ambiguous. The V gene's germline CDR1 is SQVTM and CDR2 ANQGSEA. V gave up 5 bases and J gave up 13 bases, with 21 bases separating them. The CDR3 has 13 residues. The CDR3 loop reads CSVRNPGQGFQFF. The CDR3 DNA is TGCAGCGTTCGTAACCCGGGCCAAGGGTTTCAGTTCTTC.

V usage is TRBV13 and J usage is TRBJ1-2; a weak D match, TRBD1 (5 bases). Germline lookup yields CDR1 PRHDT and CDR2 FYEKMQ (reference sequence). The ends were cut back, 3 bases at V and 10 bases at J, with 21 bases in the middle. CDR3 size: 15 residues. In DNA form, the CDR3 reads TGTGCCAGCAGCTTGGCGGGGGACCTACGTCTGGACTACACCTTC. This codes for CASSLAGDLRLDYTF.

In its sample, this clonotype was seen many times. The chain uses TRBV11-2 and TRBJ2-1; 9 nucleotides agree with TRBD2. Trimming at V came to 5 bases and at J to 3 bases, leaving 8 bases not matched to a gene. Germline V lookup: CDR1 SGHAT, CDR2 FQNNGV. CDR3 length: 16 amino acids. This chain's CDR3 is CASSPRLAGVYNEQFF. In DNA form, the CDR3 reads TGTGCCAGCAGCCCCCGTTTAGCGGGGGTCTACAATGAGCAGTTCTTC. The whole variable domain, filled in from reference TRBV11-2 and TRBJ2-1, reads EAGVAQSPRYKIIEKRQSVAFWCNPISGHATLYWYQQILGQGPKLLIQFQNNGVVDDSQLPKDRFSAERLKGVDSTLKIQPAKLEDSAVYLCASSPRLAGVYNEQFFGPGTRLTVL.

This clonotype was seen only once. The V call is TRBV4-2, the J call TRBJ1-5; D is uncertain. Germline CDR1 LGHNA, CDR2 YNFKEQ. V lost 0 bases to trimming and J lost 5 bases, with 8 bases between them. The CDR3 length is 14 residues. DNA for the CDR3: TGTGCCAGCAGCCAAGATTGGACGGATCAGCCCCAGCATTTT. Its protein product is CASSQDWTDQPQHF.